This paragraph reports one T cell receptor beta chain. Its antigen is not known. Only in-frame clones appear in the TCRdb table, and some are missing; sequencing was by immunoSEQ multiplex PCR. The sample lists around 2.5 million clones; roughly 93% were seen once. V lost 4 bases to trimming and J lost 4 bases; unmatched junction nucleotides: 8. The CDR3 is 15 residues long. In germline, CDR1 is SGHAT, CDR2 FQNNGV. The data derive from a study of shared clonotypes between healthy human individuals. Study findings and constraints: Around 5% of naive CD4 clonotypes were common to a handful of donors.

This receptor was identified in a man aged 18 to 30 in good health. Some clones in this sample may be carry-over from other donors' samples. The sample consisted of naive CD4+ T cells from PBMCs. Subset here: CD45RA+ positively selected. The rearrangement links TRBV11-2 to TRBJ1-1; 8 bases map to TRBD1. CDR3: CASSSIRTGPTEAFF. The CDR3 region has the DNA TGTGCCAGCAGCTCAATTCGGACAGGGCCCACTGAAGCTTTCTTT.